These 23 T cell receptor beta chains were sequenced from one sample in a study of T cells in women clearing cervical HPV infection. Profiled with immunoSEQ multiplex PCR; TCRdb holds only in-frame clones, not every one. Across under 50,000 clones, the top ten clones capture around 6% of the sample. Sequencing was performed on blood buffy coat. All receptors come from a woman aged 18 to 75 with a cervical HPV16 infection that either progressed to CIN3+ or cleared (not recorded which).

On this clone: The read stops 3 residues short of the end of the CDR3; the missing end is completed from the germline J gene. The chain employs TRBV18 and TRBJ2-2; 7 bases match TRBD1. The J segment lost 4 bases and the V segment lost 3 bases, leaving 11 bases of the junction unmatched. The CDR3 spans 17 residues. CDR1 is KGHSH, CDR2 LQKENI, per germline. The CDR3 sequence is CASSPRTGDPSTGELFF. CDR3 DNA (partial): TGTGCCAGCTCACCGAGAACAGGGGACCCGAGCACCGGGGAG.

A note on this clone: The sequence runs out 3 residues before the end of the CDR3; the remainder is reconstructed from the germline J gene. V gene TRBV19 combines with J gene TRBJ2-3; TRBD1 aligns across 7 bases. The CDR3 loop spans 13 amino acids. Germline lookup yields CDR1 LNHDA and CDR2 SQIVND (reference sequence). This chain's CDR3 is CASSITQGETQYF. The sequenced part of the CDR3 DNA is TGTGCCAGTAGTATTACCCAGGGGGAGACG.

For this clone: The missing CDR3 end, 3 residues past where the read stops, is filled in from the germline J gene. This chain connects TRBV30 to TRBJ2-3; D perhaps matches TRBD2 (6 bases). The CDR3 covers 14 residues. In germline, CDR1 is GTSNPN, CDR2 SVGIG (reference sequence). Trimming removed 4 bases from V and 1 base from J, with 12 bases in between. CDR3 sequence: CAWIGGTGTDTQYF. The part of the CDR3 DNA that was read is TGTGCCTGGATCGGGGGTACCGGCACAGATACG.

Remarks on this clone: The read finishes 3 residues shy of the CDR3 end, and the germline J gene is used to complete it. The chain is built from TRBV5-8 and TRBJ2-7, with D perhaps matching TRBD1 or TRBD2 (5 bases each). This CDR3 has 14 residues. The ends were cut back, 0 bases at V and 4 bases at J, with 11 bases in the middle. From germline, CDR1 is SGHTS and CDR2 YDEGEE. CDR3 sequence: CASSLAVREYEQYF. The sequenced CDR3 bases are TGTGCCAGCAGCTTGGCCGTCAGGGAGTACGAG.

The CDR3 sequence is CSAPRTGGLKNTGELFF. The covered CDR3 bases are TGCAGTGCTCCACGGACAGGGGGCTTAAAGAACACCGGGGAG. V gene TRBV20-1 combines with J gene TRBJ2-2, with 11 nucleotides matching TRBD1. With the read ending 3 residues before the CDR3 end, the germline J gene is used to fill in that end. Per the germline V gene, CDR1 is DFQATT and CDR2 is SNEGSKA (reference sequence). With 5 bases clipped from V and 1 base from J, the junction kept 9 bases outside the gene matches. The CDR3 runs 17 residues.

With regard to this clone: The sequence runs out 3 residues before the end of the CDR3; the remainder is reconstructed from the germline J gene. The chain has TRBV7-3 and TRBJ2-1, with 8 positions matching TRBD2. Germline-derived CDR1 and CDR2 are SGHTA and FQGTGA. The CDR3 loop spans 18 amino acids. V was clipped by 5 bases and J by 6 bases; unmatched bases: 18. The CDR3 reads CASSPRNSGMSGLNEQFF. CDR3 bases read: TGTGCCAGCAGCCCGCGAAATAGCGGGATGTCGGGCCTCAATGAG.

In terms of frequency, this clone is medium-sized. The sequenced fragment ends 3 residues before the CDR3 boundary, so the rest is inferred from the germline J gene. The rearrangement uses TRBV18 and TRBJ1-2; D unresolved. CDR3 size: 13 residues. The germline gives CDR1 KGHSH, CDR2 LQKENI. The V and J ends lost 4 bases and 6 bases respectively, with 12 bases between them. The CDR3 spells CASSQDGVNGYTF. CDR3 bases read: TGTGCCAGCTCACAGGACGGGGTTAATGGC. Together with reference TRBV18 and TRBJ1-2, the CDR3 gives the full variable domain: NAGVMQNPRHLVRRRGQEARLRCSPMKGHSHVYWYRQLPEEGLKFMVYLQKENIIDESGMPKERFSAEFPKEGPSILRIQQVVRGDSAAYFCASSQDGVNGYTFGSGTRLTVV.

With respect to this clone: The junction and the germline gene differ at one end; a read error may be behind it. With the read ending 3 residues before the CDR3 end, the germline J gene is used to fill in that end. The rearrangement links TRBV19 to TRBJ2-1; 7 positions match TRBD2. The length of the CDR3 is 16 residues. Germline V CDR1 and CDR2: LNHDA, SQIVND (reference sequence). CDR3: CASSTPRGSGHNEQFF. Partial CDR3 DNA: TGTGCCAGCAGTACCCCCCGGGGTAGCGGGCACAATGAG. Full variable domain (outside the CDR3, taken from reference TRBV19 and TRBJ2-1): DGGITQSPKYLFRKEGQNVTLSCEQNLNHDAMYWYRQDPGQGLRLIYYSQIVNDFQKGDIAEGYSVSREKKESFPLTVTSAQKNPTAFYLCASSTPRGSGHNEQFFGPGTRLTVL.

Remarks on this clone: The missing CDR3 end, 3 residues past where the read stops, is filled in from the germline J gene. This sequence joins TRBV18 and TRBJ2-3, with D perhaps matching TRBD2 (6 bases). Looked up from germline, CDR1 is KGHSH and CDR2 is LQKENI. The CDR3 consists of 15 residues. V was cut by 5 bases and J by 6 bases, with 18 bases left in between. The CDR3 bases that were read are TGTGCCAGCTCAACCGATTCCGGACGGGGGGATACG. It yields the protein CASSTDSGRGDT. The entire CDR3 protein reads CASSTDSGRGDTQYF.

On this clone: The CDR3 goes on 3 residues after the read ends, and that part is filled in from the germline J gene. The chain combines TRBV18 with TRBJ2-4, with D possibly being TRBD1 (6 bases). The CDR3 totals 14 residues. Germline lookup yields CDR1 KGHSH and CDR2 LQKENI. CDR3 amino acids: CASSPDSQGYGQYF. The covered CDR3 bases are TGTGCCAGCTCACCCGACAGTCAGGGGTATGGT.

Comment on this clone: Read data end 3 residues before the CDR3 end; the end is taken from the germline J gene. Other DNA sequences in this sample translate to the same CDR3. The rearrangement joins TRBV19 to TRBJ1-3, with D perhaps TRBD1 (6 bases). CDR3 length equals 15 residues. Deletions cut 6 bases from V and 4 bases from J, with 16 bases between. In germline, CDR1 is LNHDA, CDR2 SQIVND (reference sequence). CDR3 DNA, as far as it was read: TGTGCCAGTAGCGGAGGGGGGGACTTGGGAAACACC. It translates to CASSGGGDLGNT. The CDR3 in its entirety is CASSGGGDLGNTIYF.

CDR3: CSAHAGTDTQYF. Partial CDR3 DNA: TGCAGTGCTCATGCGGGCACAGATACG. The J gene is TRBJ2-3, the V gene TRBV20-1, with no clear D. The read ends 3 residues shy of where the CDR3 ends; the end is completed using the germline J gene. V lost 5 bases to trimming and J lost 1 base, with 7 bases between them. Looked up from germline, CDR1 is DFQATT and CDR2 is SNEGSKA (reference sequence). The CDR3 has 12 amino acids.

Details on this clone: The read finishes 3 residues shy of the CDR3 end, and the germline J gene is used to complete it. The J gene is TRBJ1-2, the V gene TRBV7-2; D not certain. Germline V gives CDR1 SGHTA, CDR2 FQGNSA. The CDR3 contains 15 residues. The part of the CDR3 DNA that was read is TGTGCCAGCAGCTTAGGAGCCACTAGCGGGTACGAC. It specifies CASSLGATSGYD. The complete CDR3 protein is CASSLGATSGYDYTF. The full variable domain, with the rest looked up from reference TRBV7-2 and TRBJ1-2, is GAGVSQSPSNKVTEKGKDVELRCDPISGHTALYWYRQSLGQGLEFLIYFQGNSAPDKSGLPSDRFSAERTGGSVSTLTIQRTQQEDSAVYLCASSLGATSGYDYTFGSGTRLTVV.

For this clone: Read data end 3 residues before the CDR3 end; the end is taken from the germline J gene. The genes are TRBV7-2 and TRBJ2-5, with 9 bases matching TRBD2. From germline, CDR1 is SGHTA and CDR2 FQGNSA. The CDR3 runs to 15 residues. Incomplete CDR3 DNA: TGTGCCAGCAGCTTTCTTGCGGGAGGGCCAGATACC. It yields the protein CASSFLAGGPDT. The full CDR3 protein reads CASSFLAGGPDTQYF.

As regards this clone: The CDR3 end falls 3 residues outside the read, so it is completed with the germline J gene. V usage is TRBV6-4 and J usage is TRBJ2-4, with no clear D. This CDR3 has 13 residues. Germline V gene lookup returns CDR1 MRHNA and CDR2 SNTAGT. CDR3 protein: CASRKADNYGQYF. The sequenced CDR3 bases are TGTGCCAGCAGAAAGGCAGATAACTATGGT.

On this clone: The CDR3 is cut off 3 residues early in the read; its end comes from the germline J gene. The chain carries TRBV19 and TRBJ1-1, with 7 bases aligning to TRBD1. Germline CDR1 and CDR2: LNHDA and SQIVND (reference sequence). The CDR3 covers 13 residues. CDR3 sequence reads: CASSIGPGQEAFF. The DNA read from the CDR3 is TGTGCCAGTAGTATTGGACCGGGACAGGAA.

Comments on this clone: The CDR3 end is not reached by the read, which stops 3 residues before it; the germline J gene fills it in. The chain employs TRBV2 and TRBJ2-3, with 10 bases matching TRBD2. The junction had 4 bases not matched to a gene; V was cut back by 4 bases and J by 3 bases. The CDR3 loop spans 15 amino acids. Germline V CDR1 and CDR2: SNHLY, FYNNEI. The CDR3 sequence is CASSGEAGGTDTQYF. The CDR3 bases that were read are TGTGCCAGCAGTGGGGAAGCGGGGGGGACAGATACG.

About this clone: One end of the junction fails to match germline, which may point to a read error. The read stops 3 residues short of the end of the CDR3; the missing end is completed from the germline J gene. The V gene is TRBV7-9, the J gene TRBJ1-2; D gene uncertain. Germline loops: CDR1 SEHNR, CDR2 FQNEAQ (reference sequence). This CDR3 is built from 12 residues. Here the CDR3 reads CASSLAKGDYTF. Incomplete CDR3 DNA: TGTGCCAGCAGCCTAGCAAAGGGTGAC. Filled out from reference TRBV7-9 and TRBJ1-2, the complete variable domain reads DTGVSQNPRHKITKRGQNVTFRCDPISEHNRLYWYRQTLGQGPEFLTYFQNEAQLEKSRLLSDRFSAERPKGSFSTLEIQRTEQGDSAMYLCASSLAKGDYTFGSGTRLTVV.

The part of the CDR3 DNA that was read is TGTGCCAGCAGCCGCGGGACAGGGGGCAGTTGG. Translated: CASSRGTGGSW. The whole CDR3 is CASSRGTGGSWLFF. The chain carries TRBV2 and TRBJ2-2, with TRBD1 matching 12 bases. The missing CDR3 end, 3 residues past where the read stops, is filled in from the germline J gene. The germline V gene has CDR1 SNHLY and CDR2 FYNNEI. The CDR3 sequence is 14 residues long.

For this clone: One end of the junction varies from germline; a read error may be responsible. The DNA read from the CDR3 is TGCGCCAGCAGCCAAGATTGGGAAGCGGGAGCGTATACG. It encodes CASSQDWEAGAYT. The complete CDR3 protein is CASSQDWEAGAYTQYF. This chain connects TRBV4-2 to TRBJ2-3; 8 bases align to TRBD2. The read gets to within 3 residues of the CDR3 end, and the germline J gene fills in the rest. From germline, CDR1 is LGHNA and CDR2 YNFKEQ. There are 16 residues in the CDR3.

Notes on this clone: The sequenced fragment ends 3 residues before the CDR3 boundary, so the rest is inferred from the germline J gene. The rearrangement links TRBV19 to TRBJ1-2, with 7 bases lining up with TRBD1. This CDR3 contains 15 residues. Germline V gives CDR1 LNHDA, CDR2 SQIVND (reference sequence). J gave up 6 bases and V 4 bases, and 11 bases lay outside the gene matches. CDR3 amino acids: CASSTRGGARNGYTF. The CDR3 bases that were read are TGTGCCAGTAGTACTCGAGGGGGCGCGCGGAATGGC.

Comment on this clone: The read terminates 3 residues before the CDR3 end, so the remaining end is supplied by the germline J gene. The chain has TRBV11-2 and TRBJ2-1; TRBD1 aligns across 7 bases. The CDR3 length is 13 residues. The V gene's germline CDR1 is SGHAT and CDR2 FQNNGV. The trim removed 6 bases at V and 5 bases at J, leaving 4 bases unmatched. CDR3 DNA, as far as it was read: TGTGCCAGCAGTGGGGACAGACACAATGAG. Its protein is CASSGDRHNE. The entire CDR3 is CASSGDRHNEQFF. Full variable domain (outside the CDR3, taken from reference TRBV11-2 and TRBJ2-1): EAGVAQSPRYKIIEKRQSVAFWCNPISGHATLYWYQQILGQGPKLLIQFQNNGVVDDSQLPKDRFSAERLKGVDSTLKIQPAKLEDSAVYLCASSGDRHNEQFFGPGTRLTVL.

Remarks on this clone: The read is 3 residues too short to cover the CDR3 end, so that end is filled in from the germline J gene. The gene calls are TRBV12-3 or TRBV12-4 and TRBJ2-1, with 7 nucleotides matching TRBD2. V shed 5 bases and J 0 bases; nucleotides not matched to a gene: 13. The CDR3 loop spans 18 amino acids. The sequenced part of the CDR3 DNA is TGTGCCAGCAGTCGGGACTACCCCGGACTCGGCTCCTACAATGAG. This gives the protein CASSRDYPGLGSYNE. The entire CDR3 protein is CASSRDYPGLGSYNEQFF.